Following are 20 T cell receptor beta chains from one sample sequenced in a study of shared clonotypes between healthy human individuals. CD45RO negativity and positive selection for CCR7 defined naive CD8 cells, a population that excluded terminally differentiated effector memory CD45RA+ cells. Profiling relied on immunoSEQ multiplex PCR, and the TCRdb table lists in-frame clones only, not all of them. The data contain about 2 million clones, about 95% of them singletons. The sample consisted of naive CD8+ T cells sorted from blood. The receptors stem from a man between 18 and 35 years old in good health.

V usage is TRBV11-2 and J usage is TRBJ2-4; the D is unclear. V was shortened by 5 bases and J by 8 bases, with 10 bases between the two germline ends. CDR1 SGHAT and CDR2 FQNNGV come from the germline V gene. CDR3 size: 12 residues. CDR3 protein: CASSPGGDIQYF. As DNA, the CDR3 is TGTGCCAGCAGCCCGGGTGGGGACATTCAGTACTTC.

The rearrangement links TRBV6-5 to TRBJ1-2, with D perhaps TRBD1 (5 bases). The CDR3 loop spans 16 amino acids. V was clipped by 0 bases and J by 2 bases, with 13 bases between them. The germline V gene encodes CDR1 MNHEY and CDR2 SVGAGI. CDR3 nucleotides: TGTGCCAGCAGTTACTCGATATGGGGCGCGAACTATGGCTACACCTTC. Its protein is CASSYSIWGANYGYTF.

This chain links TRBV5-6 with TRBJ1-2; D might be TRBD1 (5 bases). CDR1 is SGHDT, CDR2 YYEEEE, per germline. The CDR3 runs 16 residues. Trimming pared 7 bases from V and 4 bases from J, leaving 23 bases between. The DNA of the CDR3 is TGTGCCAGCCACGACAGTCTGTGGCTCCCTGGCTATGGCTACACCTTC. It translates to CASHDSLWLPGYGYTF.

The CDR3 DNA reads as TGTGCCAGCAGCCTCGGCAGGCCCTACAATGAGCAGTTCTTC. Its protein product is CASSLGRPYNEQFF. The chain is built from TRBV6-5 and TRBJ2-1, with unresolved D. The germline gives CDR1 MNHEY, CDR2 SVGAGI. This CDR3 contains 14 residues. Deletions cut 6 bases from V and 2 bases from J, with 11 bases between.

The chain carries TRBV28 and TRBJ1-1; 8 bases match TRBD1. The CDR3 sequence is 14 residues long. The V gene's germline CDR1 is MDHEN and CDR2 SYDVKM. Unmatched junction bases numbered 5, after V lost 3 bases and J lost 5 bases. The CDR3 loop reads CASSLGQGATEAFF. The CDR3 coding sequence is TGTGCCAGCAGTTTGGGGCAGGGGGCGACTGAAGCTTTCTTT.

The count of this clone is one. Written as DNA, the CDR3 is TGTGCCAGCAGTGACGGGACTAGCGGGTGGGATGAGCAGTTCTTC. Amino acid sequence: CASSDGTSGWDEQFF. This chain connects TRBV6-4 to TRBJ2-1; 12 bases map to TRBD2. V shed 2 bases, J shed 8 bases, and the junction held 4 bases outside the gene matches. The CDR3 is made up of 15 amino acids. CDR1 is MRHNA, CDR2 SNTAGT, per germline.

J is TRBJ2-3 and V is TRBV9; 13 bases are a match to TRBD2. Unmatched junction bases numbered 7, after V lost 0 bases and J lost 6 bases. This CDR3 contains 17 residues. Per the germline V gene, CDR1 is SGDLS and CDR2 is YYNGEE. The CDR3 loop reads CASSVEGLAGVGDTQYF. DNA for the CDR3: TGTGCCAGCAGCGTAGAAGGACTAGCGGGAGTGGGGGATACGCAGTATTTT.

The V and J genes are TRBV9 and TRBJ1-1; no reliable D call. The CDR3 runs 13 residues. The germline V gene has CDR1 SGDLS and CDR2 YYNGEE. With 3 bases removed from V and 3 bases from J, the gap between germline ends came to 9 bases. CDR3 amino acids: CASSAFYDTEAFF. The CDR3 coding sequence is TGTGCCAGCAGCGCCTTTTACGACACTGAAGCTTTCTTT.

A single count supports this clone. The rearrangement joins TRBV11-2 to TRBJ1-2; a weak D match, TRBD1 (6 bases). Germline V gene lookup returns CDR1 SGHAT and CDR2 FQNNGV. Trimming stripped 5 bases from V and 2 bases from J, with 21 bases between. There are 17 residues in the CDR3. The CDR3 sequence: CASSPARGAVGNYGYTF. The DNA for the CDR3 is TGTGCCAGCAGCCCTGCCCGGGGGGCCGTAGGGAACTATGGCTACACCTTC.

Note on this clone: At the DNA level, this CDR3 is encoded by other sequences in the same sample as well. DNA of the CDR3: TGTGCCAGCAGCTCGGACTACACCTACGAGCAGTACTTC. It yields the protein CASSSDYTYEQYF. The V call is TRBV7-9, the J call TRBJ2-7; a possible D gene is TRBD2 (6 bases). V shed 4 bases and J shed 2 bases, with 9 bases lying between them. The germline gives CDR1 SEHNR, CDR2 FQNEAQ (reference sequence). The CDR3 spans 13 residues.

Only a few counts were recorded for this clone. The genes are TRBV6-1 and TRBJ1-6, with a tentative D call TRBD1 (5 bases). This CDR3 region has 15 residues. Germline values: CDR1 MNHNS, CDR2 SASEGT. Trimming stripped 2 bases from V and 6 bases from J, with 11 bases between. The CDR3 DNA is TGTGCCAGCAGTGAATTTGGGGGATTTAATTCACCCCTCCACTTT. The encoded protein is CASSEFGGFNSPLHF.

The chain uses TRBV25-1 and TRBJ2-5, with D unclear. The CDR3 runs 13 residues. Germline V gene data show CDR1 as MGHDK and CDR2 as SYGVNS. Trimming left V 0 bases short and J 5 bases short, with 7 bases between. The CDR3 DNA is TGTGCCAGCAGTGAATACCTTTTGGAGACCCAGTACTTC. It encodes CASSEYLLETQYF.

The chain is built from TRBV9 and TRBJ2-1; D possibly matches TRBD1 or TRBD2 (5 bases each). The length of the CDR3 is 15 residues. Germline values: CDR1 SGDLS, CDR2 YYNGEE. The ends were cut back, 0 bases at V and 2 bases at J, with 9 bases in the middle. The CDR3 here is CASSVGGFAYNEQFF. The CDR3 bases are TGTGCCAGCAGCGTAGGGGGGTTCGCCTACAATGAGCAGTTCTTC.

The V call is TRBV2, the J call TRBJ2-7; D is possibly TRBD1 or TRBD2 (5 bases each). CDR3 length: 18 residues. Trimming pared 0 bases from V and 6 bases from J, leaving 24 bases between. Germline V gene lookup returns CDR1 SNHLY and CDR2 FYNNEI. CDR3 nucleotides: TGTGCCAGCAGTGAAGCCCCGGACGGAGCGTGGACCGGGACCGAGCAGTACTTC. This codes for CASSEAPDGAWTGTEQYF. Full variable domain (remainder filled in from reference TRBV2 and TRBJ2-7): EPEVTQTPSHQVTQMGQEVILRCVPISNHLYFYWYRQILGQKVEFLVSFYNNEISEKSEIFDDQFSVERPDGSNFTLKIRSTKLEDSAMYFCASSEAPDGAWTGTEQYFGPGTRLTVT.

The CDR3 region is CAWSVPSGEQYF. The CDR3 nucleotides read TGTGCCTGGAGTGTACCCAGTGGCGAGCAGTACTTC. This rearrangement joins TRBV30 to TRBJ2-7, with D hard to call. V lost 0 bases and J lost 6, with 9 bases in between. CDR1 is GTSNPN, CDR2 SVGIG, per germline (reference sequence). The CDR3 totals 12 residues.

The V call is TRBV4-3, the J call TRBJ2-7, with TRBD2 matching 7 bases. This CDR3 has 14 residues. CDR1 is LGHNA, CDR2 YSLEER, per germline. The junction had 8 bases not matched to a gene; V was cut back by 3 bases and J by 6 bases. The CDR3 DNA sequence: TGCGCCAGCAGCCACCTGACTAGCAGCAGCGAGCAGTACTTC. It specifies CASSHLTSSSEQYF.

The chain recombines TRBV5-4 with TRBJ2-7, with D perhaps being TRBD1 or TRBD2 (5 bases each). The ends were cut back, 5 bases at V and 1 base at J, with 13 bases in the middle. Germline values: CDR1 SGHNT, CDR2 YYREEE (reference sequence). CDR3 length: 14 residues. CDR3 protein: CASSTGTPSYEQYF. In DNA, the CDR3 is TGTGCCAGCAGTACCGGGACGCCTTCCTACGAGCAGTACTTC.

V gene TRBV4-2 combines with J gene TRBJ2-7; D is ambiguous. The CDR3 runs to 13 residues. Trimming cost V 4 bases and J 3 bases, with 10 bases left between them. CDR1 is LGHNA, CDR2 YNFKEQ, per germline. The CDR3 region is CASSPTESYEQYF. CDR3 bases: TGTGCCAGCAGCCCAACCGAAAGCTACGAGCAGTACTTC.

This clone has just one count. The chain employs TRBV19 and TRBJ2-7; 7 bases are shared with TRBD2. This CDR3 has 15 amino acids. Germline V gene lookup returns CDR1 LNHDA and CDR2 SQIVND (reference sequence). V lost 3 bases and J lost 6; bases outside the gene matches: 11. The CDR3 is CASSMELAKAPEQYF. As DNA, the CDR3 is TGTGCCAGTAGTATGGAACTAGCGAAGGCACCCGAGCAGTACTTC.

This sequence joins TRBV27 and TRBJ2-3, with 10 positions matching TRBD2. This CDR3 has 16 amino acids. Losses at the gene ends were 3 bases for V and 6 bases for J; bases not matched to a gene: 9. The V gene's germline CDR1 is MNHEY and CDR2 SMNVEV (reference sequence). The CDR3 bases are TGTGCCAGCAGTTTGTTAGCGGGAGGCCGGGGGGATACGCAGTATTTT. Encoded protein: CASSLLAGGRGDTQYF.